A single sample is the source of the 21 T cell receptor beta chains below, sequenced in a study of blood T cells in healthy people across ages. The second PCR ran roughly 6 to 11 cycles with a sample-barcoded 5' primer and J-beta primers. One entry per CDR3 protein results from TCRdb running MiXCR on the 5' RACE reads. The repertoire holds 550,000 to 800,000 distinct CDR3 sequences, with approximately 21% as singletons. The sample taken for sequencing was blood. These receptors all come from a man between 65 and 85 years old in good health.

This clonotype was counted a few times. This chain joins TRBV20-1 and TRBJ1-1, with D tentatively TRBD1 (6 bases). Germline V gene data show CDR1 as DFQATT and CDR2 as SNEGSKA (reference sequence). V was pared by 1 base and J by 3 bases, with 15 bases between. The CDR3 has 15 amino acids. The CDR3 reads CSARVIQGPDTEAFF. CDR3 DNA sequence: TGCAGTGCTAGAGTTATTCAGGGGCCAGACACTGAAGCTTTCTTT.

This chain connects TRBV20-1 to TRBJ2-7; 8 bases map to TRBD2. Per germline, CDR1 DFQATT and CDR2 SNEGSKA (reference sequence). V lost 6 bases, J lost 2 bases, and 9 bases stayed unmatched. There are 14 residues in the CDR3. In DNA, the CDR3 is TGCAGTGCCATGGTTAGCGGGAACCCCTACGAGCAGTACTTC. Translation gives CSAMVSGNPYEQYF.

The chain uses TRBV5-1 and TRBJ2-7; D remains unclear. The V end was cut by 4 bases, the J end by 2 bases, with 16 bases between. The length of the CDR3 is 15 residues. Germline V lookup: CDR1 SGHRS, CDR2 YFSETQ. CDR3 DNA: TGCGCCAGCAGCCGTGGCGTCAGTCAAACCTACGAGCAGTACTTC. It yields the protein CASSRGVSQTYEQYF.

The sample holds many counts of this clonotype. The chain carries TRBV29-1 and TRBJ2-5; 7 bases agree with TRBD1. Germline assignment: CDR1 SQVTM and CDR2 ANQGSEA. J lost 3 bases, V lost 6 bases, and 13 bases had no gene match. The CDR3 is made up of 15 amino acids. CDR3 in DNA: TGCAGCGTGACCAGACCGGGACAGAAAAAAGAGACCCAGTACTTC. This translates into CSVTRPGQKKETQYF.

CDR3 coding DNA: TGTGCCAGCAGCCAAGGGGATACCCAAGGCACCCAGTACTTC. This sequence encodes CASSQGDTQGTQYF. This chain connects TRBV4-2 to TRBJ2-1; D unclear. The J call may be incorrect, as the DNA end agrees better with TRBJ2-5. There are 14 residues in the CDR3. Germline loops: CDR1 LGHNA, CDR2 YNFKEQ.

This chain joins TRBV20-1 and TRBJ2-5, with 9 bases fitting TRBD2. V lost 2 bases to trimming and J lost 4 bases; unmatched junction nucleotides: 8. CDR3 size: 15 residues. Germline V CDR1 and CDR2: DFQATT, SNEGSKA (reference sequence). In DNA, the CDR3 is TGCAGTGCTAGAATTCGCGGGAGGGCCTTAGAGACCCAGTACTTC. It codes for CSARIRGRALETQYF.

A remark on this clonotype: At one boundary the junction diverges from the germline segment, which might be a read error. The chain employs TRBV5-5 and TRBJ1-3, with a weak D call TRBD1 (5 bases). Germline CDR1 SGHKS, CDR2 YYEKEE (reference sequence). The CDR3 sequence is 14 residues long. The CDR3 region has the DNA TGTGCCAGCAGCTTGGGCAGGGCTGGAAACACCGTATATTTT. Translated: CASSLGRAGNTVYF.

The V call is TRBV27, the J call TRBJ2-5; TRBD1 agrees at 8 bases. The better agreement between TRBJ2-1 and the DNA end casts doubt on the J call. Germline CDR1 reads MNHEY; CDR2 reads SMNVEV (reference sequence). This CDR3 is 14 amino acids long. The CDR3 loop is CASRAYRGWDEQFF. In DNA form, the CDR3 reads TGTGCCAGCAGGGCTTACAGGGGGTGGGATGAGCAGTTCTTC.

CDR3: CSAREAPGTGNEKLFF. CDR3 coding DNA: TGCAGTGCTAGAGAGGCCCCGGGGACAGGCAATGAAAAACTGTTTTTT. The genes are TRBV20-1 and TRBJ1-4; 8 bases agree with TRBD1. The V segment lost 0 bases and the J segment 5 bases; nucleotides outside the gene matches: 8. The CDR3 covers 16 residues. Germline values: CDR1 DFQATT, CDR2 SNEGSKA (reference sequence).

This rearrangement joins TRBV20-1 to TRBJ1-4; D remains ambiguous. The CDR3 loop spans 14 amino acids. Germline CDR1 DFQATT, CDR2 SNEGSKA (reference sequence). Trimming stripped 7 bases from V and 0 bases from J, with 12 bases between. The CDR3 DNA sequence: TGCAGTGTGACGGTCGGGCCAACTAATGAAAAACTGTTTTTT. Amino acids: CSVTVGPTNEKLFF.

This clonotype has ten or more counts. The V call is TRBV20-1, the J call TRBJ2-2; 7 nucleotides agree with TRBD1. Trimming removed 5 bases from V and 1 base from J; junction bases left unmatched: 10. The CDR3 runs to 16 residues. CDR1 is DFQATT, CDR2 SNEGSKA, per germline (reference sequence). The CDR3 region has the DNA TGCAGTGCTCACGAAGGCAACAGGGGGAACACCGGGGAGCTGTTTTTT. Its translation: CSAHEGNRGNTGELFF.

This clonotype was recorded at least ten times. CDR3: CSATPWEGRDSYEQYF. The CDR3 DNA is TGCAGTGCAACCCCTTGGGAGGGCCGGGACTCCTACGAGCAGTACTTC. V usage is TRBV20-1 and J usage is TRBJ2-7, with 7 bases identical to TRBD2. CDR1 is DFQATT, CDR2 SNEGSKA, per germline (reference sequence). After removal of 6 bases from V and 0 bases from J, the junction contained 14 bases not matched to a gene. The CDR3 totals 16 residues.

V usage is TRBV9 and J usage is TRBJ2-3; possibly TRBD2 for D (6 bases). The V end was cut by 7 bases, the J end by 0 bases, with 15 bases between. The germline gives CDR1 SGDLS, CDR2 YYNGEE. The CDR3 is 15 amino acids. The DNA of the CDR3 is TGTGCCAGCGGCGCCTCGGGAGTTAGCACAGATACGCAGTATTTT. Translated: CASGASGVSTDTQYF.

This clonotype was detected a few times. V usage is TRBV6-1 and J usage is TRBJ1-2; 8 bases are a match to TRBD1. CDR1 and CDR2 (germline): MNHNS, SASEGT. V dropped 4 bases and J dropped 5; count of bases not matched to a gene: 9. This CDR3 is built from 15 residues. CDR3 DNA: TGTGCCAGCAGTGCCTCAGGGGGCCGTGGGTATGGCTACACCTTC. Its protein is CASSASGGRGYGYTF.

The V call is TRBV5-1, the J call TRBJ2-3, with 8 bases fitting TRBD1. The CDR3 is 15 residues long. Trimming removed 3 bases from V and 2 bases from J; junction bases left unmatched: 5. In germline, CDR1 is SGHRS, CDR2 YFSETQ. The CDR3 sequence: CASSYTGGNTDTQYF. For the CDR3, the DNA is TGCGCCAGCAGCTATACAGGGGGAAACACAGATACGCAGTATTTT.

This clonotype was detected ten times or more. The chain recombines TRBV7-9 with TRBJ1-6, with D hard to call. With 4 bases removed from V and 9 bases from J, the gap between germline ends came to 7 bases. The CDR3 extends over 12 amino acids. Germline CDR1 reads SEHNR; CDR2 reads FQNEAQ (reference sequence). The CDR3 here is CASSSEFSPLHF. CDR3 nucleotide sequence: TGTGCCAGCAGCTCGGAGTTTTCACCCCTCCACTTT.

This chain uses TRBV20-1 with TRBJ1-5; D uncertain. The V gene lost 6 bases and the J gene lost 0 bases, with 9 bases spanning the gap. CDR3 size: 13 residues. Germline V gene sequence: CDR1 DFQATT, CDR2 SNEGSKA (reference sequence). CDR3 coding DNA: TGCAGTGCCGCCCGTAATAGCAATCAGCCCCAGCATTTT. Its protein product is CSAARNSNQPQHF.

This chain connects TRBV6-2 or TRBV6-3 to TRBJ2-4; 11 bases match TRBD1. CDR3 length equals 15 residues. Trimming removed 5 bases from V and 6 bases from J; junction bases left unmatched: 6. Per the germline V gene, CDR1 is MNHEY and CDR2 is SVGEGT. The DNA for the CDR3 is TGTGCCAGCAGTAAAGGACAGGGGGCTCGAAACATTCAGTACTTC. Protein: CASSKGQGARNIQYF.

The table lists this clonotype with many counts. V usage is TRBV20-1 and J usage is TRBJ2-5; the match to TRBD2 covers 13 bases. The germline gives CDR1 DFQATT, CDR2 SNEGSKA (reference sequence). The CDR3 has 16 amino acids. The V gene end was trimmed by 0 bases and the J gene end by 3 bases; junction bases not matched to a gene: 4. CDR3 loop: CSARDGTSGKKETQYF. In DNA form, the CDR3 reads TGCAGTGCTAGAGACGGGACTAGCGGGAAAAAAGAGACCCAGTACTTC.

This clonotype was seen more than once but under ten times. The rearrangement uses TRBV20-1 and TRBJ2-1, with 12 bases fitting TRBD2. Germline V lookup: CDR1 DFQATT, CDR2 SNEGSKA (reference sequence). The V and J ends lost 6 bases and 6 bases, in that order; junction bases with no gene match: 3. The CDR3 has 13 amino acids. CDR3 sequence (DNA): TGCAGTGCGCGGACTAGCGGGACCAATGAGCAGTTCTTC. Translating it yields CSARTSGTNEQFF.

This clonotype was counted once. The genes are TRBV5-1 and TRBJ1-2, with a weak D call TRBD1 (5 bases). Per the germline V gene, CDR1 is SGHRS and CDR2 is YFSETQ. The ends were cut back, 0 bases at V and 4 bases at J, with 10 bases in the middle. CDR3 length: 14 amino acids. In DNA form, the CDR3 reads TGCGCCAGCAGCTTGGGCCGGGACCCCTATGGCTACACCTTC. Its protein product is CASSLGRDPYGYTF. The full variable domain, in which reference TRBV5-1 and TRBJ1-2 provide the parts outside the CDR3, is KAGVTQTPRYLIKTRGQQVTLSCSPISGHRSVSWYQQTPGQGLQFLFEYFSETQRNKGNFPGRFSGRQFSNSRSEMNVSTLELGDSALYLCASSLGRDPYGYTFGSGTRLTVV.